A single T cell receptor (beta chain) is shown here with its context. Its cognate antigen is unknown. This specimen comes from a study of T cells expressing NK-cell markers. Study results and caveats: The study found these clonotypes also leading the CD3+CD56-NKG2C+ fraction in several donors. In a group of about six donors, dominant NKG2C+ clonotypes represented roughly 1.0-7.0% of CD8+ T cells.

This CDR3 region has 13 residues. Germline CDR1 is SQVTM and CDR2 is ANQGSEA. TCRdb derives one entry per CDR3 protein from the 5' RACE reads, leaving out DNA. This sample's table reports some 600,000 distinct CDR3 sequences. Sample: blood T cells: a sorted CD56 or NKG2C T cell subset, CD4+ or CD8+ T cells, or bulk PBMC T cells (not recorded which). This TCR derives from a man between 18 and 29 years old in good health. The chain carries TRBV29-1 and TRBJ2-1; TCRdb returns TRBD1, unconfirmable since there is no DNA. CDR3 amino acids: CSVEDGGPNEQFF.